One TCR beta chain is described in this entry. Its antigen target is currently unknown. Base qualities are missing; no much larger clone stands one base away. In the germline V gene, CDR1 corresponds to MNHEY and CDR2 to SVGEGT. V and J lose 2 bases and 3 bases, and a span of 15 bases separates them. From the cysteine up to the phenylalanine, the CDR3 has a length of 16 residues. The DNA shown is the 48-base CDR3, in frame from base 1. Unfractionated whole blood was collected in Tempus Blood RNA tubes, and total RNA was extracted from that blood. Five healthy volunteers acted as controls for TCR sequencing and had blood drawn at day 0, 2 weeks and 6 weeks. The data were taken from a study of human T cells and chemical hapten exposure (dated by TCRdb to 2020 to 2023). Context from the whole study: Libraries were pooled for sequencing, and variation in per-sample TCR yields was attributed mainly to small differences in library volumes within the pool. In alopecia patients, the study followed how the peripheral blood TCR repertoire changed in vivo over primary and secondary sensitization to diphenylcyclopropenone (DPC), a hapten. Study-wide conclusions, independent of this receptor: After repeated subsampling, the strength of the expansion versus patch-test correlation and the threshold at which it became significant changed. The number of TCRs above 1 in 1000 frequency did not change with DPC sensitization; there was no evidence of global repertoire structure alterations.

During library preparation, unique molecular identifiers were attached to individual cDNA molecules so that TCRs could be counted quantitatively and reproducibly. For every blood RNA sample, sequencing covered both the TCR alpha and TCR beta chains. The authors processed their data as follows. A median of roughly 98,000 TCRs per sample was observed, with a range of about 20,000 to 750,000. The Decombinator software suite was used to annotate the V, J and CDR3 of the TCR reads. For PS versus PT1 abundance plots, all samples were subsampled to the same number of TCRs (28,000). TCRs were defined as expanded if absent before sensitization and observed at least eight times at the 2-week time point. Using fastp at Q25 and MiXCR, TCRdb reprocessed the public reads and kept productive beta chains. For every CDR3 protein sequence, its rows merge into one entry that carries the most common genes and DNA. Clone size and V and J calls follow TCRdb, not the original study. This sample lists 95,000 to 150,000 distinct CDR3 sequences; 8% to 9.5% were detected once. Together, the top ten hold over 1.1% of the sample.

This receptor was obtained from a human donor in good health. Some clones in this sample may be carry-over from other donors' samples. Donor details come from another sample of the same person, matched by shared clones. The V gene is TRBV6-2 or TRBV6-3 and the J gene is TRBJ2-3, and the D gene may be TRBD2, 6 bases matching. Material: whole blood. The nucleotide sequence is TGTGCCAGCAGTTACCGTCAAACTAGCCGAACAGATACGCAGTATTTT. Its protein is CASSYRQTSRTDTQYF.